The following is a T cell receptor (beta chain) sequence with its context. Its antigen is still unknown. The length of the CDR3 is 15 residues. Germline trimming cut 1 base from V and 6 bases from J; bases unmatched to any gene: 9. CDR1 and CDR2 from the germline V gene are SGHRS and YFSETQ. These data originate in a study of OX40 agonist ivuxolimab in advanced cancers. In the study overall: As their treatment, patients were administered ivuxolimab, an agonistic anti-OX40 (CD134) antibody. Partial response was recorded in three patients: one hepatocellular carcinoma and two cutaneous melanoma cases.

Produced via immunoSEQ multiplex PCR; TCRdb's table is partial and in-frame only. The profile shows tens of thousands of clones, about 91% of them singletons. Whole-study findings and limits: People who partly responded at 0.1-3.0 mg/kg had some of the least clonal expansion seen.

The TCR sequence derives from an adult with an advanced solid tumor such as melanoma, head and neck, liver or kidney cancer. Sequencing was performed on CD4+ or CD8+ T cells sorted from blood, taken in a trial of the OX40 agonist ivuxolimab. The chain joins TRBV5-1 to TRBJ1-2; 7 bases align to TRBD1. CDR3 loop: CASSLKMTGFDGYTF. The DNA of the CDR3 is TGCGCCAGCAGCTTGAAAATGACAGGGTTCGATGGCTACACCTTC.